Each of the 24 T cell receptor beta chains below was sequenced from the same sample in a study of blood T cell repertoires in COVID-19. Clones were read by immunoSEQ multiplex PCR, and TCRdb kept only the in-frame ones, dropping some. The data show under 130,000 clones, around 89% seen once. Specimen: peripheral blood. These receptors were taken from a woman aged 55-69 years with acute or convalescent COVID-19.

J is TRBJ2-2 and V is TRBV28, with TRBD2 as a possible D gene (6 bases). Germline-derived CDR1 and CDR2 are MDHEN and SYDVKM. The CDR3 has 15 amino acids. The V end lost 4 bases, the J end lost 2 bases, and 11 bases lay between the germline ends. CDR3 sequence reads: CASSSPGVNTGELFF. In DNA form, the CDR3 reads TGTGCCAGCAGTTCTCCGGGAGTAAACACCGGGGAGCTGTTTTTT.

V is TRBV11-3 and J is TRBJ2-1; 14 bases map to TRBD2. Per germline, CDR1 SGHNT and CDR2 YENEEA. V gave up 3 bases and J gave up 9 bases; unmatched junction bases: 4. The CDR3 has 15 residues. The CDR3 sequence: CASSLGLAGVVEQFF. The CDR3 bases are TGTGCCAGCAGCTTGGGACTAGCGGGAGTTGTTGAGCAGTTCTTC.

The CDR3 DNA sequence: TGTGCCTGGAGTGGGGCCCTTAAGCATGGCTACACCTTC. This gives the protein CAWSGALKHGYTF. The rearrangement links TRBV30 to TRBJ1-2; unclear D gene. Trimming left V 1 base short and J 6 bases short, with 12 bases between. CDR3 length: 13 amino acids. The germline V gene encodes CDR1 GTSNPN and CDR2 SVGIG (reference sequence).

The chain employs TRBV19 and TRBJ1-1, with no clear D. The CDR3 spans 13 residues. V gave up 7 bases and J gave up 7 bases, with 16 bases separating them. Germline V gene sequence: CDR1 LNHDA, CDR2 SQIVND (reference sequence). The DNA of the CDR3 is TGTGCCAGTACCTCACTCCGATTCGGTGAAGCTTTCTTT. It is translated as CASTSLRFGEAFF.

The chain is built from TRBV5-1 and TRBJ2-3, with 9 bases matching TRBD1. V gave up 7 bases and J gave up 5 bases; unmatched junction bases: 8. This CDR3 has 14 amino acids. Germline CDR1 reads SGHRS; CDR2 reads YFSETQ. Here the CDR3 reads CASGFTGGQDTQYF. The CDR3 DNA sequence: TGCGCCAGCGGATTTACAGGGGGCCAAGATACGCAGTATTTT.

The rearrangement links TRBV28 to TRBJ1-1; D might be TRBD1 (5 bases). Germline V gene sequence: CDR1 MDHEN, CDR2 SYDVKM. This CDR3 contains 14 residues. Trimming removed 4 bases from V and 3 bases from J, with 12 bases in between. This chain's CDR3 is CASSSHGRDTEAFF. The CDR3 DNA reads as TGTGCCAGCAGTTCGCACGGCAGGGACACTGAAGCTTTCTTT.

The chain has TRBV3-1 (or the pseudogene TRBV3-2) and TRBJ2-1, with 15 bases matching TRBD2. The length of the CDR3 is 15 residues. The trim removed 5 bases at V and 4 bases at J, leaving 0 bases unmatched. Germline V CDR1 and CDR2: LGHDT, YNNKEL (reference sequence). The DNA of the CDR3 is TGTGCCAGCAGCGGACTAGCGGGAGGGTACAATGAGCAGTTCTTC. This codes for CASSGLAGGYNEQFF.

A single count supports this clone. This chain links TRBV18 with TRBJ1-3; D gene uncertain. This CDR3 spans 16 amino acids. The V end was cut by 6 bases, the J end by 2 bases, with 17 bases between. From germline, CDR1 is KGHSH and CDR2 LQKENI. The CDR3 here is CASSPPSFSTGNTIYF. The CDR3 DNA sequence: TGTGCCAGCTCGCCGCCCTCCTTTAGCACTGGAAACACCATATATTTT.

V gene TRBV28 combines with J gene TRBJ1-5, with TRBD1 matching 9 bases. The length of the CDR3 is 13 residues. The junction had 8 bases not matched to a gene; V was cut back by 11 bases and J by 6 bases. Germline CDR1 MDHEN, CDR2 SYDVKM. DNA of the CDR3: TGTGCCGGCTCACAGGGGGCAGGTCAGCCCCAGCATTTT. Translation gives CAGSQGAGQPQHF.

V usage is TRBV16 and J usage is TRBJ2-7; 7 nucleotides match TRBD1. The germline gives CDR1 KGHSY, CDR2 FQNENV. The length of the CDR3 is 13 residues. After removal of 5 bases from V and 3 bases from J, the junction contained 4 bases not matched to a gene. CDR3 DNA: TGTGCCAGCAGCAAAGGACAGGACTACGAGCAGTACGTC. Protein: CASSKGQDYEQYV.

CDR3 sequence: CASSVGAAAGNTIYF. Here the CDR3 DNA reads TGTGCCAGCAGTGTGGGGGCAGCCGCTGGAAACACCATATATTTT. This chain uses TRBV2 with TRBJ1-3; D is possibly TRBD1 (6 bases). The CDR3 runs 15 residues. The V gene's germline CDR1 is SNHLY and CDR2 FYNNEI. V lost 4 bases, J lost 2 bases, and 12 bases lay in between.

As DNA, the CDR3 is TGTGCCAGCAGTGAATGGACAGGCTCTGGAAACACCATATATTTT. Encoded protein: CASSEWTGSGNTIYF. The chain carries TRBV6-1 and TRBJ1-3; 7 bases fit TRBD1. V shed 2 bases and J 0 bases; nucleotides not matched to a gene: 1. The CDR3 contains 15 residues. Germline CDR1 reads MNHNS; CDR2 reads SASEGT.

V and J are TRBV28 and TRBJ1-2; 8 nucleotides align to TRBD1. Germline loops: CDR1 MDHEN, CDR2 SYDVKM. This CDR3 comprises 15 residues. The junction had 6 bases not matched to a gene; V was cut back by 2 bases and J by 4 bases. The CDR3 DNA is TGTGCCAGCAGTTTAAGACAGGGGAACGCCTATGGCTACACCTTC. Translated, it gives CASSLRQGNAYGYTF.

The V call is TRBV30, the J call TRBJ2-7, with TRBD2 as a possible D gene (6 bases). The CDR3 covers 15 residues. Germline V gene sequence: CDR1 GTSNPN, CDR2 SVGIG (reference sequence). V was pared by 4 bases and J by 2 bases, with 18 bases between. The DNA for the CDR3 is TGTGCCTGGATGCCCGCTGGGGCGGGGACCTACGAGCAGTACGTC. It codes for CAWMPAGAGTYEQYV.

This rearrangement joins TRBV3-1 (or the pseudogene TRBV3-2) to TRBJ2-1, with D possibly being TRBD1 (5 bases). This CDR3 is 20 amino acids long. Germline V gene lookup returns CDR1 LGHDT and CDR2 YNNKEL (reference sequence). V gave up 1 base and J gave up 0 bases, with 22 bases separating them. CDR3 in amino acids: CASSQVRWSRAQSSYNEQFF. The CDR3 nucleotides are TGTGCCAGCAGCCAAGTAAGGTGGAGCAGGGCCCAAAGCTCCTACAATGAGCAGTTCTTC.

The V call is TRBV7-3, the J call TRBJ2-2; D might be TRBD1 (5 bases). The ends were cut back, 5 bases at V and 6 bases at J, with 16 bases in the middle. Looked up from germline, CDR1 is SGHTA and CDR2 is FQGTGA. The CDR3 loop spans 15 amino acids. The DNA for the CDR3 is TGTGCCAGCAGCCCAACCAGGGAAAGCTCCGGGGAGCTGTTTTTT. Translation gives CASSPTRESSGELFF. Full variable domain (outside the CDR3, taken from reference TRBV7-3 and TRBJ2-2): GAGVSQTPSNKVTEKGKYVELRCDPISGHTALYWYRQSLGQGPEFLIYFQGTGAADDSGLPNDRFFAVRPEGSVSTLKIQRTERGDSAVYLCASSPTRESSGELFFGEGSRLTVL.

The chain links TRBV5-1 to TRBJ1-6, with 8 bases lining up with TRBD1. Unmatched junction bases numbered 3, after V lost 5 bases and J lost 5 bases. The CDR3 has 14 amino acids. Germline V gene data show CDR1 as SGHRS and CDR2 as YFSETQ. This chain's CDR3 is CASRRDRNNSPLHF. The CDR3 region has the DNA TGCGCCAGCAGGCGGGACAGGAATAATTCACCCCTCCACTTT. Variable domain in full (rest from reference TRBV5-1 and TRBJ1-6): KAGVTQTPRYLIKTRGQQVTLSCSPISGHRSVSWYQQTPGQGLQFLFEYFSETQRNKGNFPGRFSGRQFSNSRSEMNVSTLELGDSALYLCASRRDRNNSPLHFGNGTRLTVT.

V usage is TRBV5-1 and J usage is TRBJ2-1; 8 bases map to TRBD2. The length of the CDR3 is 16 residues. Germline V gene lookup returns CDR1 SGHRS and CDR2 YFSETQ. The V gene end was trimmed by 3 bases and the J gene end by 1 base; junction bases not matched to a gene: 6. CDR3 coding DNA: TGCGCCAGCAGCTCCACAGCGGGAGTTTCCTACAATGAGCAGTTCTTC. This codes for CASSSTAGVSYNEQFF.

This clone has more than one count but fewer than ten. The V call is TRBV3-1 (or the pseudogene TRBV3-2), the J call TRBJ1-2, with TRBD1 identical over 10 bases. Trimming at V came to 3 bases and at J to 7 bases, leaving 5 bases not matched to a gene. The CDR3 is made up of 14 amino acids. The V gene's germline CDR1 is LGHDT and CDR2 YNNKEL (reference sequence). The CDR3 nucleotides read TGTGCCAGCAGCCAGTTCCGGGACAGGGGTGGCTACACCTTC. The encoded protein is CASSQFRDRGGYTF.

This rearrangement joins TRBV12-3 or TRBV12-4 to TRBJ1-5; TRBD1 agrees at 7 bases. Trimming took 5 bases from V and 7 from J; bases not matched to a gene: 2. The CDR3 has 12 amino acids. The CDR3 region has the DNA TGTGCCAGCAGTCAGGGGGGACAGCCCCAGCATTTT. The encoded protein is CASSQGGQPQHF.

J is TRBJ2-1 and V is TRBV11-1; 9 nucleotides line up with TRBD2. Unmatched junction bases numbered 9, after V lost 1 base and J lost 8 bases. Germline CDR1 is SGHAT and CDR2 is FQDESV (reference sequence). The CDR3 has 16 amino acids. In DNA form, the CDR3 reads TGTGCCAGCAGCTTAGAAGGCGGGAGGGCCACAGATGAGCAGTTCTTC. It yields the protein CASSLEGGRATDEQFF. Full variable domain (missing parts from reference TRBV11-1 and TRBJ2-1): EAEVAQSPRYKITEKSQAVAFWCDPISGHATLYWYRQILGQGPELLVQFQDESVVDDSQLPKDRFSAERLKGVDSTLKIQPAELGDSAMYLCASSLEGGRATDEQFFGPGTRLTVL.

This clone has just a few counts. The chain recombines TRBV15 with TRBJ1-4; D may be TRBD1 (6 bases). The CDR3 has 15 amino acids. Trimming shortened V by 0 bases and J by 7 bases, and 12 bases separated the two germline ends. Per germline, CDR1 LNHNV and CDR2 YYDKDF (reference sequence). The CDR3 DNA is TGTGCCACCAGCAGAGAGCCAGGGGTGGCTGAAAAACTGTTTTTT. Translation: CATSREPGVAEKLFF.

The rearrangement joins TRBV19 to TRBJ2-3; 9 bases match TRBD1. The germline V gene encodes CDR1 LNHDA and CDR2 SQIVND (reference sequence). The CDR3 extends over 17 amino acids. V lost 5 bases and J lost 0; bases outside the gene matches: 9. CDR3 DNA sequence: TGTGCCAGTAGTTCGGGACAGGGAACTTTAAGCACAGATACGCAGTATTTT. Translating gives CASSSGQGTLSTDTQYF.

The rearrangement links TRBV19 to TRBJ2-6; TRBD1 might be the D (5 bases). This CDR3 is built from 18 residues. Germline CDR1 is LNHDA and CDR2 is SQIVND (reference sequence). The V gene lost 4 bases and the J gene lost 0 bases, with 16 bases spanning the gap. The CDR3 spells CASSTLGGAGSGANVLTF. The CDR3 coding sequence is TGTGCCAGTAGTACCCTAGGTGGGGCCGGCTCTGGGGCCAACGTCCTGACTTTC.